This T cell receptor (beta chain) appears in the sequencing data of a study of OX40 agonist ivuxolimab in advanced cancers. Libraries were prepared by immunoSEQ multiplex PCR; TCRdb keeps only in-frame clonotypes and omits some of them. Of 22,000 or so clones listed, 75% to 80% were seen once; the top ten hold less than 20%. The CDR3 is 15 residues long. Germline-derived CDR1 and CDR2 are LNHNV and YYDKDF (reference sequence). Germline trimming cut 4 bases from V and 2 bases from J; bases unmatched to any gene: 7. The source of this sequence is an adult with an advanced solid tumor such as melanoma, head and neck, liver or kidney cancer. The rearrangement uses TRBV15 and TRBJ2-7; 8 bases align to TRBD1. The source was CD4+ or CD8+ T cells sorted from blood, collected in a trial of the OX40 agonist ivuxolimab. CDR3 residues: CATSTRDRRTYEQYF. The CDR3 nucleotides read TGTGCCACCAGCACCCGGGACAGGAGAACCTACGAGCAGTACTTC.